These 27 T cell receptor beta chains share one sample of origin, sequenced in a study of early T cells in non-severe SARS-CoV-2 infection. MiXCR, run by TCRdb on the 5' RACE reads, gives a single entry per CDR3 protein. The sample records tens of thousands of distinct CDR3 sequences, 9% to 15% being singletons. The sequenced sample consisted of whole blood. The origin of the receptors is an adult who was a healthcare worker with PCR-confirmed SARS-CoV-2 infection or an uninfected control (not recorded which).

This clonotype was seen a few times. The V call is TRBV4-3, the J call TRBJ1-4, with no clear D. Germline lookup yields CDR1 LGHNA and CDR2 YSLEER. CDR3 length equals 12 residues. Between the trimmed V and J ends, which lost 4 bases and 6 bases, there was a span of 6 bases. The chain's CDR3 is CASSRTDEKLFF. CDR3 bases: TGCGCCAGCAGCCGGACGGATGAAAAACTGTTTTTT.

The chain combines TRBV11-2 with TRBJ2-3; D is possibly TRBD2 (6 bases). CDR1 is SGHAT and CDR2 is FQNNGV in the germline V gene. There are 15 residues in the CDR3. Trimming pared 4 bases from V and 2 bases from J, leaving 13 bases between. CDR3 region: CASSWGVTDTDTQYF. CDR3 in DNA: TGTGCCAGCAGCTGGGGGGTCACAGACACAGATACGCAGTATTTT.

This clonotype was picked up many times. The J gene is TRBJ1-2, the V gene TRBV4-1; TRBD1 agrees at 7 bases. The J segment lost 2 bases and the V segment lost 4 bases, leaving 4 bases of the junction unmatched. This CDR3 is built from 14 residues. In germline, CDR1 is MGHRA, CDR2 YSYEKL. The CDR3 DNA follows: TGCGCCAGCAGCCTACGCAGGGGGAACTATGGCTACACCTTC. Translating it yields CASSLRRGNYGYTF.

The chain carries TRBV20-1 and TRBJ1-1, with TRBD1 as a possible D gene (6 bases). The ends were cut back, 6 bases at V and 3 bases at J, with 11 bases in the middle. The V gene's germline CDR1 is DFQATT and CDR2 SNEGSKA (reference sequence). The CDR3 extends over 12 amino acids. The CDR3, as DNA: TGCAGTGCGCGACAGGATTACACTGAAGCTTTCTTT. Translation: CSARQDYTEAFF.

This clonotype was detected only a few times. The gene calls are TRBV20-1 and TRBJ2-7; 7 positions agree with TRBD2. In germline, CDR1 is DFQATT, CDR2 SNEGSKA (reference sequence). The CDR3 spans 16 residues. J was trimmed by 2 bases and V by 0 bases; bases with no gene match: 10. The CDR3 reads CSARDLLASGPYEQYF. CDR3 nucleotide sequence: TGCAGTGCTAGAGATCTCTTGGCTAGCGGACCCTACGAGCAGTACTTC.

This clonotype was observed a few times. The V gene is TRBV2, the J gene TRBJ2-5; 10 bases align to TRBD2. The CDR3 is made up of 14 amino acids. The germline V gene has CDR1 SNHLY and CDR2 FYNNEI. V lost 9 bases to trimming and J lost 4 bases; unmatched junction nucleotides: 8. The DNA for the CDR3 is TGTGCCAGTATGAGGCTAGCGGGGGTAGAGACCCAGTACTTC. This codes for CASMRLAGVETQYF.

The chain is built from TRBV2 and TRBJ2-1; TRBD2 matches 8 bases. Germline V gives CDR1 SNHLY, CDR2 FYNNEI. The CDR3 is 13 residues long. V lost 7 bases and J lost 8; bases outside the gene matches: 7. The CDR3 region has the DNA TGTGCCAGCATGTCAGGGACTAGTTATGAGCAGTTCTTC. Protein sequence: CASMSGTSYEQFF.

CDR3 coding DNA: TGTGCCAGCAGTGTTAAGGACAGTATAAGGGCTTTCTTT. Amino acids: CASSVKDSIRAFF. The chain is built from TRBV2 and TRBJ1-1; D may be TRBD1 (6 bases). Trimming took 4 bases from V and 11 from J, leaving 17 bases between them. The CDR3 contains 13 residues. Germline V gene sequence: CDR1 SNHLY, CDR2 FYNNEI.

The CDR3 here is CASSLSSDSPLHF. The CDR3 nucleotides read TGTGCCAGCAGCTTAAGCTCGGATTCACCCCTCCACTTT. V gene TRBV7-3 combines with J gene TRBJ1-6; no firm D call. The germline V and J ends were trimmed by 1 base and 8 bases, with 6 bases remaining between them. Germline lookup yields CDR1 SGHTA and CDR2 FQGTGA. The CDR3 is made up of 13 amino acids.

The chain joins TRBV10-3 to TRBJ2-7; 8 bases agree with TRBD1. This CDR3 has 14 amino acids. The germline V gene encodes CDR1 ENHRY and CDR2 SYGVKD. J gave up 3 bases and V 8 bases, and 9 bases lay outside the gene matches. CDR3: CAIRGQGRNYEQYF. CDR3 coding DNA: TGTGCCATCCGTGGACAGGGAAGGAACTACGAGCAGTACTTC.

The rearrangement joins TRBV25-1 to TRBJ2-1; D remains ambiguous. The CDR3 totals 10 residues. Trimming removed 3 bases at V and 10 bases at J, with 4 bases between. The V gene's germline CDR1 is MGHDK and CDR2 SYGVNS. CDR3 loop: CASSDGEQFF. CDR3 sequence (DNA): TGTGCCAGCAGTGACGGGGAGCAGTTCTTC.

This clonotype was seen a handful of times. The V and J genes are TRBV10-2 and TRBJ1-1; D may be TRBD1 (5 bases). V lost 6 bases and J 5 bases, leaving 19 bases between the germline ends. In germline, CDR1 is WSHSY, CDR2 SAAADI. The CDR3 extends over 15 amino acids. In nucleotides, the CDR3 is TGCGCCAGCAGGGGGACGGAAGGCGCAGGGACTGAAGCTTTCTTT. Protein product: CASRGTEGAGTEAFF.

This clonotype was counted ten times or more. CDR3 amino acids: CSAPLTGSETQYF. Here the CDR3 DNA reads TGCAGTGCTCCCCTGACAGGTTCAGAGACCCAGTACTTC. This chain links TRBV20-1 with TRBJ2-5; TRBD1 might be the D (6 bases). V was clipped by 5 bases and J by 4 bases, with 14 bases between them. CDR1 is DFQATT, CDR2 SNEGSKA, per germline (reference sequence). This CDR3 has 13 amino acids.

J is TRBJ2-7 and V is TRBV20-1; 8 nucleotides agree with TRBD1. This CDR3 contains 13 residues. Trimming took 2 bases from V and 7 from J; bases not matched to a gene: 7. The germline V gene encodes CDR1 DFQATT and CDR2 SNEGSKA (reference sequence). This chain's CDR3 is CSARRQGAEEQYF. Written as DNA, the CDR3 is TGCAGTGCTAGAAGGCAGGGGGCTGAAGAGCAGTACTTC.

This clonotype was picked up many times. The V gene is TRBV29-1, the J gene TRBJ1-3; maybe TRBD1 (5 bases). V lost 7 bases and J 6 bases, leaving 13 bases between the germline ends. Germline V CDR1 and CDR2: SQVTM, ANQGSEA. The CDR3 is 12 amino acids. The DNA of the CDR3 is TGCAGCGCAAGGACGGGGACAAACACCATATATTTT. Translation: CSARTGTNTIYF.

The genes are TRBV7-3 and TRBJ1-2, with TRBD1 as a possible D gene (6 bases). The CDR3 length is 14 residues. The ends were cut back, 1 base at V and 4 bases at J, with 10 bases in the middle. In germline, CDR1 is SGHTA, CDR2 FQGTGA. The CDR3 is CASSLNRDTYGYTF. CDR3 sequence (DNA): TGTGCCAGCAGCTTAAACAGGGACACCTATGGCTACACCTTC.

The chain's CDR3 is CASSSGTKNIQYF. The CDR3 region has the DNA TGCGCCAGCAGCTCTGGGACCAAAAACATTCAGTACTTC. The chain combines TRBV5-1 with TRBJ2-4, with unresolved D. Germline V lookup: CDR1 SGHRS, CDR2 YFSETQ. V was trimmed by 3 bases and J by 2 bases, leaving 6 bases between them. The CDR3 runs 13 residues.

J is TRBJ2-3 and V is TRBV7-9; 7 nucleotides agree with TRBD2. The germline V gene encodes CDR1 SEHNR and CDR2 FQNEAQ (reference sequence). This CDR3 region has 18 residues. Trimming cost V 3 bases and J 2 bases; bases outside gene matches: 14. The CDR3 region is CASSLISGTKEITDTQYF. The CDR3 DNA follows: TGTGCCAGCAGCTTGATATCCGGGACTAAGGAAATCACAGATACGCAGTATTTT.

This chain links TRBV28 with TRBJ2-7; a possible D gene is TRBD1 (6 bases). Germline V gene lookup returns CDR1 MDHEN and CDR2 SYDVKM. This CDR3 contains 15 residues. V was clipped by 3 bases and J by 6 bases, with 18 bases between them. Here the CDR3 reads CASSFSQTQGGEQYF. The CDR3 DNA reads TGTGCCAGCAGTTTCAGCCAAACACAGGGCGGCGAGCAGTACTTC.

The rearrangement uses TRBV11-2 and TRBJ2-1; TRBD1 agrees at 10 bases. CDR3 length equals 16 residues. J gave up 2 bases and V 5 bases, and 6 bases lay outside the gene matches. Germline V gene data show CDR1 as SGHAT and CDR2 as FQNNGV. CDR3 sequence: CASSRGQGSTYNEQFF. In DNA, the CDR3 is TGTGCCAGCAGCCGGGGACAGGGGAGCACCTACAATGAGCAGTTCTTC.

The table lists this clonotype with many counts. The chain carries TRBV6-2 or TRBV6-3 and TRBJ2-1, with D perhaps being TRBD1 or TRBD2 (5 bases each). Germline V gives CDR1 MNHEY, CDR2 SVGEGT. Trimming took 5 bases from V and 5 from J, leaving 10 bases between them. The CDR3 consists of 13 residues. The CDR3 region is CASSGGLDNEQFF. CDR3 coding DNA: TGTGCCAGCAGTGGGGGATTAGACAATGAGCAGTTCTTC.

This clonotype was counted a few times. This chain joins TRBV12-3 or TRBV12-4 and TRBJ2-1; D is ambiguous. Trimming left V 8 bases short and J 6 bases short, with 17 bases between. The length of the CDR3 is 14 residues. This chain's CDR3 is CASVSLPTSNEQFF. CDR3 sequence (DNA): TGTGCCAGCGTGTCCCTACCTACCTCCAATGAGCAGTTCTTC.

A few counts support this clonotype. CDR3 sequence: CASSLAHRDTDTQYF. The CDR3 bases are TGTGCCAGCAGCTTAGCGCACAGAGACACAGATACGCAGTATTTT. The V and J genes are TRBV7-8 and TRBJ2-3; D is unresolved. Trimming took 0 bases from V and 2 from J, leaving 9 bases between them. Germline CDR1 and CDR2: SGHVS and FQNEAQ. The CDR3 length is 15 residues.

This clonotype came up many times. The rearrangement links TRBV6-1 to TRBJ1-1; 10 nucleotides agree with TRBD1. J was trimmed by 2 bases and V by 8 bases; bases with no gene match: 5. Germline-derived CDR1 and CDR2 are MNHNS and SASEGT. This CDR3 has 14 amino acids. CDR3 loop: CASRGTGVNTEAFF. CDR3 sequence (DNA): TGTGCCAGCCGAGGGACAGGGGTTAACACTGAAGCTTTCTTT.

This clonotype was counted between two and nine times. The rearrangement uses TRBV9 and TRBJ2-1; D unresolved. Deletions cut 0 bases from V and 7 bases from J, with 8 bases between. The CDR3 has 13 residues. Germline CDR1 reads SGDLS; CDR2 reads YYNGEE. This CDR3 is CASSVAEQNEQFF. In DNA form, the CDR3 reads TGTGCCAGCAGCGTAGCGGAACAAAATGAGCAGTTCTTC.

This clonotype was seen at least ten times. The rearrangement joins TRBV13 to TRBJ1-4; possible D gene TRBD1, 5 bases. The V end was cut by 1 base, the J end by 7 bases, with 10 bases between. This CDR3 region has 14 residues. Per germline, CDR1 PRHDT and CDR2 FYEKMQ (reference sequence). The CDR3 bases are TGTGCCAGCAGCTTAGACAGGAGACCTGAAAAACTGTTTTTT. It encodes CASSLDRRPEKLFF.

In this sample, this clonotype turned up a few times. This chain joins TRBV14 and TRBJ2-3; D uncertain. The CDR3 has 14 amino acids. V lost 4 bases, J lost 6 bases, and 14 bases lay in between. Germline CDR1 is SGHDN and CDR2 is FVKESK. As DNA, the CDR3 is TGTGCCAGCAGCCTAGGTAGCTCAAGGGATACGCAGTATTTT. Its translation is CASSLGSSRDTQYF.